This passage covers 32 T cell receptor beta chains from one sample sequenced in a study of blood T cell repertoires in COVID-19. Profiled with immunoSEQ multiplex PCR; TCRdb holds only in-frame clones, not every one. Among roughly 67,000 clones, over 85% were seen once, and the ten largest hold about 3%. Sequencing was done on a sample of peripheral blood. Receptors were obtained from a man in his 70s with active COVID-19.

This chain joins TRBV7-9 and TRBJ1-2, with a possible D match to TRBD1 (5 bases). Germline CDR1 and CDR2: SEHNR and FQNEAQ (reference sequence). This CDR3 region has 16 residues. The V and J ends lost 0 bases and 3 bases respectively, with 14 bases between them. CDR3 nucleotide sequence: TGTGCCAGCAGCTTAGCGTCGGGGGTTTATGACTATGGCTACACCTTC. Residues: CASSLASGVYDYGYTF.

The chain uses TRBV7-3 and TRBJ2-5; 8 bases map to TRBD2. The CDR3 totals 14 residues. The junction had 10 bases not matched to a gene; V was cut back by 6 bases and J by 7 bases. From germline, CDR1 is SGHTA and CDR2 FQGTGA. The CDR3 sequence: CASSPGLDVGTQYF. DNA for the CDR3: TGTGCCAGCAGTCCGGGACTAGATGTTGGGACCCAGTACTTC. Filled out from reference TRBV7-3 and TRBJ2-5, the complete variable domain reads GAGVSQTPSNKVTEKGKYVELRCDPISGHTALYWYRQSLGQGPEFLIYFQGTGAADDSGLPNDRFFAVRPEGSVSTLKIQRTERGDSAVYLCASSPGLDVGTQYFGPGTRLLVL.

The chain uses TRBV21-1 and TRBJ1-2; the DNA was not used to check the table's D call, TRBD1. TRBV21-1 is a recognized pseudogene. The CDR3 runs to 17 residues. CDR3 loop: CASSKGVGVQGNYGYTF. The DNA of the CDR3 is TGTGCCAGCAGCAAAGGAGTCGGAGTTCAGGGGAACTATGGCTACACCTTC.

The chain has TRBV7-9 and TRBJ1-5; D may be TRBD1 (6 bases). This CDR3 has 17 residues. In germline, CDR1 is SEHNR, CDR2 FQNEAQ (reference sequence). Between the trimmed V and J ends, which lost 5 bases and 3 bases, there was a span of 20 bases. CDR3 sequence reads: CASSPGTRVGDNQPQHF. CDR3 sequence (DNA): TGTGCCAGCAGCCCCGGGACACGGGTCGGGGACAATCAGCCCCAGCATTTT.

The CDR3 reads CASSSDAQGRVETQYF. As DNA, the CDR3 is TGTGCCAGCAGCTCAGATGCTCAGGGTCGGGTAGAGACCCAGTACTTC. The chain couples TRBV7-9 to TRBJ2-5, with a weak D call TRBD1 (5 bases). The V and J ends lost 4 bases and 4 bases respectively, with 19 bases between them. The CDR3 has 16 amino acids. Looked up from germline, CDR1 is SEHNR and CDR2 is FQNEAQ (reference sequence). The entire variable domain, with the rest obtained from reference TRBV7-9 and TRBJ2-5, is as follows: DTGVSQNPRHKITKRGQNVTFRCDPISEHNRLYWYRQTLGQGPEFLTYFQNEAQLEKSRLLSDRFSAERPKGSFSTLEIQRTEQGDSAMYLCASSSDAQGRVETQYFGPGTRLLVL.

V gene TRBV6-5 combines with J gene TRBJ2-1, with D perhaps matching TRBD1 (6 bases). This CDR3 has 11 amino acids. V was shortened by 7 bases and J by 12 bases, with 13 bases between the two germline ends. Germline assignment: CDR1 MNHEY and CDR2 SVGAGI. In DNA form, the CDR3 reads TGTGCCAGCACCACAGGGTCATTGCAGTTCTTC. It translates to CASTTGSLQFF.

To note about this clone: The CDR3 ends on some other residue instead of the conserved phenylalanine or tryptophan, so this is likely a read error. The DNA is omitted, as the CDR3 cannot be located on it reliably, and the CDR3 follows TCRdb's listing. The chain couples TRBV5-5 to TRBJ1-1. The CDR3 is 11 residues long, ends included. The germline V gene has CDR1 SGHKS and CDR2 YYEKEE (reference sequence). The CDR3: CASSLGPRADI.

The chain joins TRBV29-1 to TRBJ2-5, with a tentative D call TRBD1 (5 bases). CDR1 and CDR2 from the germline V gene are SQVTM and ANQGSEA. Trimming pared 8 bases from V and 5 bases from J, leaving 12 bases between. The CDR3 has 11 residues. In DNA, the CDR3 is TGCAGCTCCAGGGTTGGGGAGACCCAGTACTTC. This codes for CSSRVGETQYF.

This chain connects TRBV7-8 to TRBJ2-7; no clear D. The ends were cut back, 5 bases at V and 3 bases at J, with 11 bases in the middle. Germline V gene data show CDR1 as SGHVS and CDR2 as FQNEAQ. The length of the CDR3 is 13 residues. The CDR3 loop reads CASSHGPLYEQYV. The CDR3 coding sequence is TGTGCCAGCAGCCATGGGCCCCTCTACGAGCAGTACGTC.

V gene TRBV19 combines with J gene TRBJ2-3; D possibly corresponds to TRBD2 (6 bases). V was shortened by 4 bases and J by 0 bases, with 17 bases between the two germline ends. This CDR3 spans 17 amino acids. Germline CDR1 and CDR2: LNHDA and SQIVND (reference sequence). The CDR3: CASSSGEFTTSTDTQYF. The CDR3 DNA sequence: TGTGCCAGTAGTAGCGGGGAATTTACAACTAGCACAGATACGCAGTATTTT.

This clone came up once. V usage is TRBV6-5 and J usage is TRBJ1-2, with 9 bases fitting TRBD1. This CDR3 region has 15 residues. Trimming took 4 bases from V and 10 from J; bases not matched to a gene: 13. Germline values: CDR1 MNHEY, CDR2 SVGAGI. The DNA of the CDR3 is TGTGCCAGCAGTTTTCACGGGACAGGGAAAAGCTACTACACCTTC. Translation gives CASSFHGTGKSYYTF.

The CDR3 region has the DNA TGTGCCAGCAGTCCACAGGATCAGCCCCAGCATTTT. Translation: CASSPQDQPQHF. V is TRBV2 and J is TRBJ1-5, with a tentative D call TRBD1 (5 bases). The CDR3 covers 12 residues. Germline V gene data show CDR1 as SNHLY and CDR2 as FYNNEI. The ends were cut back, 5 bases at V and 5 bases at J, with 7 bases in the middle.

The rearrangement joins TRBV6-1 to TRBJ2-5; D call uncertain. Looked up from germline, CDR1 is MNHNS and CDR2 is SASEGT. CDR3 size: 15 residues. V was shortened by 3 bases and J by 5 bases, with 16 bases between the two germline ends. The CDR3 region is CASSEKRARVETQYF. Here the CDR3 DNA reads TGTGCCAGCAGTGAGAAGCGCGCTCGGGTGGAGACCCAGTACTTC.

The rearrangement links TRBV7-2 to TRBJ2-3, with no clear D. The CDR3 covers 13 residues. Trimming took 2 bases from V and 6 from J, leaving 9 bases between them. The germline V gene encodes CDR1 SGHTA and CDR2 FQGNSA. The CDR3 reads CASSLNPRDTQYF. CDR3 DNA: TGTGCCAGCAGCTTAAATCCCAGGGATACGCAGTATTTT.

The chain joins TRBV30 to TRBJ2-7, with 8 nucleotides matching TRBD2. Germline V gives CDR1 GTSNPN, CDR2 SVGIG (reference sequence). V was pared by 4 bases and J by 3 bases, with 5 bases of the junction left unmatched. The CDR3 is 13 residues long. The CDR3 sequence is CAWNIAGHYEQYV. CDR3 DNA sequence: TGTGCCTGGAATATAGCGGGGCACTACGAGCAGTACGTC.

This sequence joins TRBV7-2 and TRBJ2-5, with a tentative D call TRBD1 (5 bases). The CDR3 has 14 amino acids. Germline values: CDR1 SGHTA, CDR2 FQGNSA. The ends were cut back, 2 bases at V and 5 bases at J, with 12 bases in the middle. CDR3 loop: CASSLRQGGETQYF. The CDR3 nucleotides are TGTGCCAGCAGCTTAAGGCAGGGTGGGGAGACCCAGTACTTC.

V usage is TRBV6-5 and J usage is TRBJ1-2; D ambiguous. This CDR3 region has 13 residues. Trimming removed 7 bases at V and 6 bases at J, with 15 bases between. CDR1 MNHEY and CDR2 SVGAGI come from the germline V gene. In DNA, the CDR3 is TGTGCCAGCACCCTGGGCCGTCGGAATGGCTACACCTTC. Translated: CASTLGRRNGYTF.

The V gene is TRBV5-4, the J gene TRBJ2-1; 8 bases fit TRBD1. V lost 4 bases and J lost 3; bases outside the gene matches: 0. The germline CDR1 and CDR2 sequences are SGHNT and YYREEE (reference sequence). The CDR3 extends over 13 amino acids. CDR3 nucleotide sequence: TGTGCCAGCAGCGGACAGGGCTACAATGAGCAGTTCTTC. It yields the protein CASSGQGYNEQFF.

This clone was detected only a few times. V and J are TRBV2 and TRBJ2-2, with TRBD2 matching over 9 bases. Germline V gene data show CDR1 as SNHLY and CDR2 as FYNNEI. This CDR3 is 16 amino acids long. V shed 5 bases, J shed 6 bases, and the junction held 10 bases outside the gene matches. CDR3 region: CASSPKRGEVAGELFF. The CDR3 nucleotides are TGTGCCAGCAGTCCGAAGCGGGGGGAAGTGGCCGGGGAGCTGTTTTTT.

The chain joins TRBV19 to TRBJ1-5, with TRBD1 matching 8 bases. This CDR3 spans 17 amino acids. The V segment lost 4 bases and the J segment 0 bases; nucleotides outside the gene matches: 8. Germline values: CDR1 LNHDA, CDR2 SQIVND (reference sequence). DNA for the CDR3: TGTGCCAGTAGTACTCGGACAGGGACCTATAGCAATCAGCCCCAGCATTTT. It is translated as CASSTRTGTYSNQPQHF.

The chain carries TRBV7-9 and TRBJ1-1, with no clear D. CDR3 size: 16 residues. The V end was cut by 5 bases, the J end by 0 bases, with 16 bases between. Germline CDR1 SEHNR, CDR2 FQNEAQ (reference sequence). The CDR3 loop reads CASSPGPGGLNTEAFF. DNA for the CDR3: TGTGCCAGCAGCCCGGGTCCTGGAGGTTTGAACACTGAAGCTTTCTTT.

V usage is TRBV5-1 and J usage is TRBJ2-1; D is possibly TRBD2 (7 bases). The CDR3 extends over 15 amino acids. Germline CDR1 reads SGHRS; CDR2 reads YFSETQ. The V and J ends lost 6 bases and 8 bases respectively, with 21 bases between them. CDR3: CASNRGAFSEDEQFF. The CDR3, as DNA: TGCGCCAGCAATCGGGGGGCCTTCTCCGAGGATGAGCAGTTCTTC.

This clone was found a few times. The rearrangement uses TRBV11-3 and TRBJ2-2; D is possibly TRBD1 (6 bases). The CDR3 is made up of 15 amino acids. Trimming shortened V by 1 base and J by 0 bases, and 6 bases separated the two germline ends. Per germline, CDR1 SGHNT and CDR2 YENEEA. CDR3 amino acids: CASSLGQANTGELFF. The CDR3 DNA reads TGTGCCAGCAGCTTAGGACAGGCGAACACCGGGGAGCTGTTTTTT.

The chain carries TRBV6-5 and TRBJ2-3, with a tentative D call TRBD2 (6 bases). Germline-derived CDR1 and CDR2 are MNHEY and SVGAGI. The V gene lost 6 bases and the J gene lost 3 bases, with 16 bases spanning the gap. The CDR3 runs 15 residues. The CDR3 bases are TGTGCCAGCAGCGGAAAGCCGGGGAGGACAGATACGCAGTATTTT. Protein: CASSGKPGRTDTQYF.

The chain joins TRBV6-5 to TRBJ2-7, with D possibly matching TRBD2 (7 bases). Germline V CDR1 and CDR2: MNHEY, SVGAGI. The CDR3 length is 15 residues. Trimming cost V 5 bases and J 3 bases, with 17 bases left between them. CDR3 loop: CASSTGGLKFYEQYF. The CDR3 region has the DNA TGTGCCAGCAGTACCGGGGGGCTCAAGTTCTACGAGCAGTACTTC.

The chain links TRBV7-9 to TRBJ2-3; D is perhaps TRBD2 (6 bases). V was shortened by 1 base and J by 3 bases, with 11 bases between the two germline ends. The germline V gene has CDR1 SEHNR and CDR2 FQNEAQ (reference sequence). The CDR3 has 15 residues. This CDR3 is CASSLGGGETDTQYF. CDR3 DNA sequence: TGTGCCAGCAGCTTAGGGGGAGGAGAAACAGATACGCAGTATTTT.

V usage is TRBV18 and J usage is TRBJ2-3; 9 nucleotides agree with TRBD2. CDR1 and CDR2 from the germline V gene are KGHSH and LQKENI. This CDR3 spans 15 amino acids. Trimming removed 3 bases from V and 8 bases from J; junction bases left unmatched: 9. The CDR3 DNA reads TGTGCCAGCTCACCCCCTAGCGGGGAAGCTGGTACGCAGTATTTT. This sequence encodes CASSPPSGEAGTQYF.

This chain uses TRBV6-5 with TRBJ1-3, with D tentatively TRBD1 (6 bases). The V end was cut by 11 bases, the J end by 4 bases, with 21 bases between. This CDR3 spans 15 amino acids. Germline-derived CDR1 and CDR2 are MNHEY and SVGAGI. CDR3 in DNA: TGTGCCTGCATCGGACAGTTTGATCCCGGAAACACCATATATTTT. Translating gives CACIGQFDPGNTIYF.

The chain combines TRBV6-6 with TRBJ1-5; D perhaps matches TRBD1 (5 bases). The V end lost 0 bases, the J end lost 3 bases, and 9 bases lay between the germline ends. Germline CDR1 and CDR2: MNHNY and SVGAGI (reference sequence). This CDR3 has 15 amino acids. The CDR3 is CASSYSRQINQPQHF. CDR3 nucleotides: TGTGCCAGCAGTTACTCCCGACAGATCAATCAGCCCCAGCATTTT.

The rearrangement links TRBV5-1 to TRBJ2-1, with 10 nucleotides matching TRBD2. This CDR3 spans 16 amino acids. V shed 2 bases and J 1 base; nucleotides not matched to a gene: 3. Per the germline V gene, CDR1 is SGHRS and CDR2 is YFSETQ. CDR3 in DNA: TGCGCCAGCAGCTTCAGCGGGGGGGCGTCCTACAATGAGCAGTTCTTC. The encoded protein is CASSFSGGASYNEQFF.

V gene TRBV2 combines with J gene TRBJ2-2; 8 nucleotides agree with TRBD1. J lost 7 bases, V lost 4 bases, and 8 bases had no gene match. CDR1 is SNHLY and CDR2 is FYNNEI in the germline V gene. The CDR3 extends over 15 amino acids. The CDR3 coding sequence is TGTGCCAGCAGTGCGCGACAGGGGACGGGCGGGGAGCTGTTTTTT. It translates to CASSARQGTGGELFF. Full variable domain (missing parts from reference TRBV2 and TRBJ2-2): EPEVTQTPSHQVTQMGQEVILRCVPISNHLYFYWYRQILGQKVEFLVSFYNNEISEKSEIFDDQFSVERPDGSNFTLKIRSTKLEDSAMYFCASSARQGTGGELFFGEGSRLTVL.

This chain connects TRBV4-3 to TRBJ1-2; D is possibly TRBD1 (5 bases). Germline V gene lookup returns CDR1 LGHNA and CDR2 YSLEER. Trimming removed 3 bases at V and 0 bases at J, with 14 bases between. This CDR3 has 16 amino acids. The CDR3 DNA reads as TGCGCCAGCAGCCATAGGGGCTCCCAAGCTAACTATGGCTACACCTTC. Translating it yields CASSHRGSQANYGYTF.